A few counts support the clone carrying this T cell receptor (beta chain). What it binds is unknown. TCRdb processed the multiplex PCR reads anew with MiXCR; each CDR3 protein has one entry. The sample shows approximately 230,000 distinct CDR3 sequences, under 40% of them seen only once. This sample was taken from a study of breast tumors, draining lymph nodes, adjacent tissues. The study, taken as a whole, reports: Tumors had less TCR diversity than lymph nodes, more than nontumor tissue. Data fit most tumor T cells coming from lymph node, expanding in tumor.

The lymph nodes were axillary draining lymph nodes from breast cancer patients. What was sequenced was axillary lymph node tissue. The sequence derives from a female donor with breast cancer. Some clones in this sample may be carry-over from other donors' samples.

Written as DNA, the CDR3 is TGTGCCAGCAGTTTAGGCCCTGGGACAGCAGAGACCCAGTACTTC. Translation: CASSLGPGTAETQYF. V usage is TRBV27 and J usage is TRBJ2-5; TRBD1 aligns across 7 bases. Germline CDR1 reads MNHEY; CDR2 reads SMNVEV (reference sequence). This CDR3 is 15 amino acids long. Unmatched junction bases numbered 7, after V lost 2 bases and J lost 4 bases.